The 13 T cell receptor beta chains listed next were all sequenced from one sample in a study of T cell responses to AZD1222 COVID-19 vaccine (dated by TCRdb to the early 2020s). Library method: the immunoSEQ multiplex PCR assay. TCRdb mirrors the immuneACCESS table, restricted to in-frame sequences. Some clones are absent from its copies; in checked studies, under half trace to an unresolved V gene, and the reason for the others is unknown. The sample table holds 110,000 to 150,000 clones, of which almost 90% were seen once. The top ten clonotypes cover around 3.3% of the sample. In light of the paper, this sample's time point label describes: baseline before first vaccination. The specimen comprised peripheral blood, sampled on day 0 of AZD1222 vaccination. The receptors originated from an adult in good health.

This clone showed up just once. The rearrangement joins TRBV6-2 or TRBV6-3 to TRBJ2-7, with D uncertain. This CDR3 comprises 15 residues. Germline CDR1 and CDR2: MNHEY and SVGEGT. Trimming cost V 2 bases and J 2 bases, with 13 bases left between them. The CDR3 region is CASSYIWVRTYEQYF. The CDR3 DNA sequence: TGTGCCAGCAGTTACATCTGGGTCCGGACCTACGAGCAGTACTTC.

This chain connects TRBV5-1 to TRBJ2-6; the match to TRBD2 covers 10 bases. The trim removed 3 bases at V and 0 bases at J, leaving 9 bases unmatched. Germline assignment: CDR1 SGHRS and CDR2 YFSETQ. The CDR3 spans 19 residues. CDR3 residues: CASSSSGLAGDSGANVLTF. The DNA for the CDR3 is TGCGCCAGCAGCTCAAGCGGGCTAGCGGGAGACTCTGGGGCCAACGTCCTGACTTTC.

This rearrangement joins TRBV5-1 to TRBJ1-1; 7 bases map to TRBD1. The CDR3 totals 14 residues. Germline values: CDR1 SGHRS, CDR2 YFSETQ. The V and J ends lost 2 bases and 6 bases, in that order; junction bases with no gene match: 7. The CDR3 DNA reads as TGCGCCAGCAGCTTAAAAGGGGGCTTCGCTGAAGCTTTCTTT. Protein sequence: CASSLKGGFAEAFF.

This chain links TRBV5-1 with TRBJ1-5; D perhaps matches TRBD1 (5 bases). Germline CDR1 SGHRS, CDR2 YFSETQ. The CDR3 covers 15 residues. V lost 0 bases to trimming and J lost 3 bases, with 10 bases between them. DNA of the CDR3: TGCGCCAGCAGCTTGGTCCCGGGGCTCAATCAGCCCCAGCATTTT. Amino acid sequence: CASSLVPGLNQPQHF. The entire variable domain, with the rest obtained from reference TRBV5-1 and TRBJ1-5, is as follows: KAGVTQTPRYLIKTRGQQVTLSCSPISGHRSVSWYQQTPGQGLQFLFEYFSETQRNKGNFPGRFSGRQFSNSRSEMNVSTLELGDSALYLCASSLVPGLNQPQHFGDGTRLSIL.

The CDR3 loop reads CASSTSSGTGGLETQYF. CDR3 nucleotide sequence: TGTGCCAGCAGCACATCCTCCGGGACAGGGGGCTTGGAGACCCAGTACTTC. The chain joins TRBV5-4 to TRBJ2-5, with TRBD1 matching over 12 bases. The J segment lost 5 bases and the V segment lost 4 bases, leaving 12 bases of the junction unmatched. This CDR3 spans 17 amino acids. Germline values: CDR1 SGHNT, CDR2 YYREEE (reference sequence).

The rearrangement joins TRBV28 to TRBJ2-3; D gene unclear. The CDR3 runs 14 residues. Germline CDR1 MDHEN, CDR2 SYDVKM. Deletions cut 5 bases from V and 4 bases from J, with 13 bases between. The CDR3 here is CASSNTFIADTQYF. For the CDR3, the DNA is TGTGCCAGCAGTAACACCTTCATAGCAGATACGCAGTATTTT.

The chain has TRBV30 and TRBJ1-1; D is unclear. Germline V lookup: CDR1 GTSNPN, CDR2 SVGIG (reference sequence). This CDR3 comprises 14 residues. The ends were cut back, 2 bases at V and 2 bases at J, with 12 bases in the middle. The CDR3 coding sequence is TGTGCCTGGAGTCCCCGCCCGAGAAACACTGAAGCTTTCTTT. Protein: CAWSPRPRNTEAFF.

The CDR3 region has the DNA TGTGCCAGTAGTATCCTTGGAGACTACAATGAGCAGTTCTTC. Protein: CASSILGDYNEQFF. V usage is TRBV19 and J usage is TRBJ2-1; unclear D gene. Germline lookup yields CDR1 LNHDA and CDR2 SQIVND (reference sequence). V gave up 3 bases and J gave up 3 bases, with 9 bases separating them. The CDR3 sequence is 14 residues long. Based on the CDR3 plus reference TRBV19 and TRBJ2-1, the full variable domain is DGGITQSPKYLFRKEGQNVTLSCEQNLNHDAMYWYRQDPGQGLRLIYYSQIVNDFQKGDIAEGYSVSREKKESFPLTVTSAQKNPTAFYLCASSILGDYNEQFFGPGTRLTVL.

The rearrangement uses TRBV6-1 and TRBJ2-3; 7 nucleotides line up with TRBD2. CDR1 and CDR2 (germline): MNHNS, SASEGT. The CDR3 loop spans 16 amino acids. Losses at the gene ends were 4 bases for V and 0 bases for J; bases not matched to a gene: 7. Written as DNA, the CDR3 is TGTGCCAGCAGTGGGCAGCGGGGAGTTAGCACAGATACGCAGTATTTT. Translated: CASSGQRGVSTDTQYF.

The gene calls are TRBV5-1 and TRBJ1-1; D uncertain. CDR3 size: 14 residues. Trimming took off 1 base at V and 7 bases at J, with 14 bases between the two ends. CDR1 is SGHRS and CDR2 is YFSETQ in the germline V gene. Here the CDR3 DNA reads TGCGCCAGCAGCTTGAGTTGGGCGGGAGTTGAAGCTTTCTTT. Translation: CASSLSWAGVEAFF. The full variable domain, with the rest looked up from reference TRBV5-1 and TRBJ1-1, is KAGVTQTPRYLIKTRGQQVTLSCSPISGHRSVSWYQQTPGQGLQFLFEYFSETQRNKGNFPGRFSGRQFSNSRSEMNVSTLELGDSALYLCASSLSWAGVEAFFGQGTRLTVV.

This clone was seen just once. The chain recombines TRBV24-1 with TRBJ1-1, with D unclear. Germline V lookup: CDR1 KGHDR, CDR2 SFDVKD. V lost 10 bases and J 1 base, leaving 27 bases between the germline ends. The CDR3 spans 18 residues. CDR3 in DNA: TGTGCCACGACGAGAGGCCCCAAGCCGGGGATGGAGAACACTGAAGCTTTCTTT. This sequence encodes CATTRGPKPGMENTEAFF.

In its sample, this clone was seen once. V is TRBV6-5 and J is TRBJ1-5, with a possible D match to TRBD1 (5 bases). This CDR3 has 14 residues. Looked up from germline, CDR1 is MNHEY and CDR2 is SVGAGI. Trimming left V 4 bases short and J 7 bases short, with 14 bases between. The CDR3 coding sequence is TGTGCCAGCAGTTCTAAAAGGGGTTCCCAGCCCCAGCATTTT. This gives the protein CASSSKRGSQPQHF.

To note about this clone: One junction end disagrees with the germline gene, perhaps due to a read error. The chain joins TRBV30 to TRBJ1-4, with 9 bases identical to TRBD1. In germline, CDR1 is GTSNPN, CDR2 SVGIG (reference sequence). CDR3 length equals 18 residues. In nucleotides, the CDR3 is TGTGCCTGGGAGTCGGGACAGGGATACCAACCAACGAATGAAAAACTGTTTTTT. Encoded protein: CAWESGQGYQPTNEKLFF. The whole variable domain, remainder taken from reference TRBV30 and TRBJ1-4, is SQTIHQWPATLVQPVGSPLSLECTVEGTSNPNLYWYRQAAGRGLQLLFYSVGIGQISSEVPQNLSASRPQDRQFILSSKKLLLSDSGFYLCAWESGQGYQPTNEKLFFGSGTQLSVL.